The sequence of this TCR beta chain was determined in a study of cytomegalovirus exposure and HLA in healthy donors. Study-level points and caveats: In a later analysis, compared with equally common non-associated chains, HLA-associated beta chains were more expanded. The study labeled around 160 TCR beta chains cytomegalovirus-associated.

Turning to this clone: Its antigen is as yet unknown.

PCR primers comprised 60 Vbeta and 13 Jbeta primers. Source study methods: Later analysis identified some 80 million unique TCR beta chains, about 11 million shared. Here immunoSEQ multiplex PCR was the method, and the copy in TCRdb shows in-frame clones only, minus some. Clone size and V and J calls were adopted from that table, with D and trimming inferred from the DNA. The sample includes about 110,000 clones, 76% of them seen just once. Sequencing was carried out using PBMCs. The receptor was derived from a man aged 25 to 40 in good health and CMV-seropositive.

CDR3 amino acids: CASSYRDRPTDTQYF. The CDR3, as DNA: TGTGCCAGCAGCTACCGGGACAGACCCACAGATACGCAGTATTTT. This sequence joins TRBV7-2 and TRBJ2-3; 7 bases map to TRBD1. V lost 4 bases to trimming and J lost 2 bases; unmatched junction nucleotides: 6. CDR1 is SGHTA and CDR2 is FQGNSA in the germline V gene. CDR3 length: 15 residues. The whole variable domain, remainder taken from reference TRBV7-2 and TRBJ2-3, is GAGVSQSPSNKVTEKGKDVELRCDPISGHTALYWYRQSLGQGLEFLIYFQGNSAPDKSGLPSDRFSAERTGGSVSTLTIQRTQQEDSAVYLCASSYRDRPTDTQYFGPGTRLTVL.